Below, 18 T cell receptor beta chains from the same sample are listed, as sequenced in a study of human T cells and chemical hapten exposure. As to time point: patch test 1, 2 weeks after DPC sensitization. Treatment given: therapeutic diphenylcyclopropenone sensitization with weekly scalp DPC. One entry per CDR3 protein results from TCRdb running MiXCR on the RACE reads. The repertoire holds 75,000 to 90,000 distinct CDR3 sequences, with about 7.5% as singletons. The material sequenced was whole blood, taken in connection with sensitization to the hapten diphenylcyclopropenone (DPC). The receptors originated from a woman aged 25 to 39 with alopecia areata. Some clones in this sample may be carry-over from other donors' samples.

This chain links TRBV19 with TRBJ1-5; D uncertain. CDR3 size: 14 residues. Germline V gene sequence: CDR1 LNHDA, CDR2 SQIVND (reference sequence). Trimming left V 7 bases short and J 0 bases short, with 10 bases between. CDR3 sequence (DNA): TGTGCCAGTACACCTAACTATAGCAATCAGCCCCAGCATTTT. Residues: CASTPNYSNQPQHF. The full variable domain, in which reference TRBV19 and TRBJ1-5 provide the parts outside the CDR3, is DGGITQSPKYLFRKEGQNVTLSCEQNLNHDAMYWYRQDPGQGLRLIYYSQIVNDFQKGDIAEGYSVSREKKESFPLTVTSAQKNPTAFYLCASTPNYSNQPQHFGDGTRLSIL.

The rearrangement links TRBV5-5 to TRBJ1-1; no definite D call. CDR1 and CDR2 (germline): SGHKS, YYEKEE (reference sequence). The CDR3 has 16 amino acids. With 2 bases removed from V and 4 bases from J, the gap between germline ends came to 18 bases. The CDR3 reads CASSLGSPVCLTEAFF. DNA of the CDR3: TGTGCCAGCAGCTTAGGGTCACCAGTTTGTCTCACTGAAGCTTTCTTT.

This sequence joins TRBV5-1 and TRBJ2-3; D is undetermined. Trimming stripped 7 bases from V and 6 bases from J, with 15 bases between. There are 13 residues in the CDR3. Germline V gene data show CDR1 as SGHRS and CDR2 as YFSETQ. This CDR3 reads CASAIAPPDTQYF. CDR3 coding DNA: TGCGCCAGCGCAATAGCCCCCCCGGATACGCAGTATTTT.

The chain carries TRBV7-2 and TRBJ1-5; D is possibly TRBD1 (5 bases). Trimming removed 11 bases at V and 5 bases at J, with 16 bases between. The CDR3 spans 13 residues. Germline values: CDR1 SGHTA, CDR2 FQGNSA. Written as DNA, the CDR3 is TGTGCCTCAACAACAGGTACCGATCAGCCCCAGCATTTT. This codes for CASTTGTDQPQHF.

The J gene is TRBJ1-5, the V gene TRBV15; D remains unclear. Germline values: CDR1 LNHNV, CDR2 YYDKDF (reference sequence). The CDR3 contains 14 residues. Trimming left V 5 bases short and J 0 bases short, with 8 bases between. CDR3 sequence: CATSGDFSNQPQHF. CDR3 coding DNA: TGTGCCACCAGCGGTGATTTTAGCAATCAGCCCCAGCATTTT.

The J gene is TRBJ2-1, the V gene TRBV9, with D possibly matching TRBD2 (7 bases). Trimming stripped 0 bases from V and 4 bases from J, with 11 bases between. The CDR3 totals 15 residues. From germline, CDR1 is SGDLS and CDR2 YYNGEE. The CDR3 nucleotides are TGTGCCAGCAGCGTAGACGGGGGGCAATACAATGAGCAGTTCTTC. Its protein is CASSVDGGQYNEQFF.

In its sample, this clonotype was seen once. Possible read error: a much larger clone is one base away. The rearrangement uses TRBV29-1 and TRBJ1-1; D call uncertain. This CDR3 contains 13 residues. Germline-derived CDR1 and CDR2 are SQVTM and ANQGSEA. Trimming stripped 5 bases from V and 3 bases from J, with 13 bases between. The CDR3 loop is CSVQWRMDTEAFF. CDR3 DNA: TGCAGCGTTCAGTGGCGCATGGACACTGAAGCTTTCTTT.

The rearrangement links TRBV6-5 to TRBJ2-5; TRBD1 aligns across 10 bases. Germline trimming cut 2 bases from V and 2 bases from J; bases unmatched to any gene: 2. This CDR3 contains 15 residues. The germline V gene has CDR1 MNHEY and CDR2 SVGAGI. CDR3 loop: CASSYMGQGQETQYF. As DNA, the CDR3 is TGTGCCAGCAGTTACATGGGACAGGGGCAAGAGACCCAGTACTTC.

This clonotype has just a few counts. The chain employs TRBV30 and TRBJ2-4; D remains ambiguous. V dropped 2 bases and J dropped 9 bases, with 8 bases sitting between them. The germline gives CDR1 GTSNPN, CDR2 SVGIG (reference sequence). This CDR3 has 11 amino acids. The CDR3 region has the DNA TGTGCCTGGAGTCCGGGCCCCATTCAGTACTTC. Translating it yields CAWSPGPIQYF. Looking up the rest from reference TRBV30 and TRBJ2-4 gives the full variable domain: SQTIHQWPATLVQPVGSPLSLECTVEGTSNPNLYWYRQAAGRGLQLLFYSVGIGQISSEVPQNLSASRPQDRQFILSSKKLLLSDSGFYLCAWSPGPIQYFGAGTRLSVL.

This clonotype was detected a few times. The V gene is TRBV20-1, the J gene TRBJ1-1, with 9 bases that match TRBD1. Trimming cost V 2 bases and J 8 bases; bases outside gene matches: 12. Germline lookup yields CDR1 DFQATT and CDR2 SNEGSKA (reference sequence). CDR3 size: 15 residues. The CDR3 loop reads CSARPITGGAGEAFF. The CDR3 nucleotides are TGCAGTGCTAGACCCATCACAGGGGGCGCGGGGGAAGCTTTCTTT.

This clonotype was observed many times. The chain links TRBV7-9 to TRBJ1-6; D is unclear. CDR3 length: 13 residues. V was cut by 5 bases and J by 14 bases, with 16 bases left in between. In germline, CDR1 is SEHNR, CDR2 FQNEAQ (reference sequence). This CDR3 reads CASSLNPFEALHF. CDR3 DNA: TGTGCCAGCAGCCTAAATCCTTTTGAGGCCCTCCACTTT.

This clonotype was found many times. The chain joins TRBV7-9 to TRBJ2-3, with 9 bases lining up with TRBD2. CDR3 size: 17 residues. Per the germline V gene, CDR1 is SEHNR and CDR2 is FQNEAQ (reference sequence). V shed 5 bases, J shed 2 bases, and the junction held 11 bases outside the gene matches. CDR3 bases: TGTGCCAGCAGCCCCATTTCTAGCGGGGTTCCCACAGATACGCAGTATTTT. It specifies CASSPISSGVPTDTQYF. The complete variable domain, with remaining parts taken from reference TRBV7-9 and TRBJ2-3, reads DTGVSQNPRHKITKRGQNVTFRCDPISEHNRLYWYRQTLGQGPEFLTYFQNEAQLEKSRLLSDRFSAERPKGSFSTLEIQRTEQGDSAMYLCASSPISSGVPTDTQYFGPGTRLTVL.

This clonotype occurred many times. The rearrangement joins TRBV7-2 to TRBJ2-3; 10 bases fit TRBD2. CDR3 size: 17 residues. The germline V gene encodes CDR1 SGHTA and CDR2 FQGNSA. The ends lost 2 bases at V and 5 bases at J; junction bases unmatched: 10. In nucleotides, the CDR3 is TGTGCCAGCAGCTTATCCCTAAGCGGGGGGGCCGGAGATACGCAGTATTTT. It specifies CASSLSLSGGAGDTQYF.

V is TRBV29-1 and J is TRBJ2-3; D ambiguous. The CDR3 contains 13 residues. V lost 4 bases and J 7 bases, leaving 15 bases between the germline ends. The germline V gene encodes CDR1 SQVTM and CDR2 ANQGSEA. The CDR3 loop is CSVARLAVNTQYF. The DNA of the CDR3 is TGCAGCGTTGCGAGGTTGGCAGTCAATACGCAGTATTTT.

The rearrangement uses TRBV12-3 or TRBV12-4 and TRBJ1-2; a possible D gene is TRBD1 (5 bases). The CDR3 contains 12 residues. Trimming removed 2 bases at V and 8 bases at J, with 9 bases between. CDR3 coding DNA: TGTGCCAGCAGTTTATGGGGACGGGGCTACACCTTC. It codes for CASSLWGRGYTF.

The count of this clonotype is one. This chain uses TRBV7-9 with TRBJ2-3; either TRBD1 or TRBD2 may supply D (5 bases each). CDR1 is SEHNR and CDR2 is FQNEAQ in the germline V gene (reference sequence). V was clipped by 5 bases and J by 2 bases, with 11 bases between them. The CDR3 runs to 14 residues. The CDR3 nucleotides are TGTGCCAGCAGCCCTGGGACCACCACAGATACGCAGTATTTT. It translates to CASSPGTTTDTQYF.

Here the CDR3 reads CAWSGGLDLGYTF. CDR3 sequence (DNA): TGTGCCTGGAGTGGGGGCCTTGATCTTGGCTACACCTTC. The chain carries TRBV30 and TRBJ1-2; D possibly corresponds to TRBD1 (5 bases). Germline V CDR1 and CDR2: GTSNPN, SVGIG (reference sequence). The CDR3 loop spans 13 amino acids. V was cut by 1 base and J by 7 bases, with 13 bases left in between.

The chain uses TRBV28 and TRBJ2-5, with D possibly being TRBD1 or TRBD2 (6 bases each). Germline CDR1 and CDR2: MDHEN and SYDVKM. CDR3 size: 15 residues. V lost 7 bases, J lost 6 bases, and 21 bases lay in between. CDR3 residues: CASTPGGARLKTQYF. The CDR3 nucleotides read TGTGCCAGCACCCCCGGGGGCGCTCGTCTAAAGACCCAGTACTTC.